This T cell receptor beta chain was recorded in a study of T cells in Graves' hyperthyroidism and ophthalmopathy. Study-level results: In the blood, most expanded thyroid clonotypes above 0.001 appeared as well.

RNA transcripts were the template for amplifying TCR beta CDR3 regions. HTBI primers were the set used in a first-round RT-PCR of the TCR CDR3. Using its own MiXCR run on the multiplex PCR reads, TCRdb lists one record per CDR3 protein. The table shows approximately 740,000 distinct CDR3 sequences, with approximately 14% occurring only once. Graves' hyperthyroidism without ophthalmopathy progression within 18 months was termed stable. Each patient was aged 18 to 65 and had newly diagnosed hyperthyroidism of under 2 months' duration. Pregnant or lactating patients were excluded, as were those with uncontrolled infection or other autoimmune disease. The CDR3 spans 19 residues. Looked up from germline, CDR1 is WNHNN and CDR2 is SYGVQD (reference sequence). The ends were cut back, 5 bases at V and 0 bases at J, with 22 bases in the middle. Of note for this clonotype: The antigen remains undetermined.

V is TRBV10-1 and J is TRBJ1-4; D might be TRBD1 (5 bases). The sequencing input was blood. This TCR was recovered from a woman under 30 with Graves' hyperthyroidism. CDR3 coding DNA: TGCGCCAGCAGTCCACAAGGAGAAAGACAGAAAGCAACTAATGAAAAACTGTTTTTT. It is translated as CASSPQGERQKATNEKLFF.